Below, 31 T cell receptor beta chains from the same sample are listed, as sequenced in a study of identical twins. Each CDR3 protein is one row after TCRdb ran MiXCR on the 5' RACE reads. Found here are some 600,000 distinct CDR3 sequences, just over 7% of them singletons; the top ten hold about 1.5%. This sample also appeared in a second study, on yellow fever vaccine responses in identical twins.

Sample: PBMCs. The source of these receptors is a young woman in good health.

This clonotype was observed at least ten times. The chain links TRBV12-3 or TRBV12-4 to TRBJ2-2; 9 nucleotides agree with TRBD2. The CDR3 extends over 16 amino acids. V lost 4 bases and J lost 6; bases outside the gene matches: 9. CDR3: CASSSLSRGGPGELFF. The CDR3 DNA sequence: TGTGCCAGCAGTTCCCTTTCGCGGGGGGGCCCCGGGGAGCTGTTTTTT.

The gene calls are TRBV5-1 and TRBJ2-2, with a tentative D call TRBD1 (6 bases). CDR1 is SGHRS, CDR2 YFSETQ, per germline. Trimming stripped 4 bases from V and 3 bases from J, with 10 bases between. CDR3 length: 14 amino acids. The CDR3 loop reads CASSVQGYTGELFF. CDR3 bases: TGCGCCAGCAGCGTGCAGGGGTACACCGGGGAGCTGTTTTTT.

In its sample, this clonotype was seen many times. V usage is TRBV7-9 and J usage is TRBJ2-1; D is ambiguous. From germline, CDR1 is SEHNR and CDR2 FQNEAQ (reference sequence). This CDR3 has 12 amino acids. The V end lost 5 bases, the J end lost 5 bases, and 7 bases lay between the germline ends. The CDR3 region is CASSGSNNEQFF. CDR3 nucleotides: TGTGCCAGCAGCGGTAGTAACAATGAGCAGTTCTTC.

In its sample, this clonotype was seen a few times. The V call is TRBV15, the J call TRBJ2-5, with D uncertain. This CDR3 is built from 14 residues. Germline V gives CDR1 LNHNV, CDR2 YYDKDF (reference sequence). V dropped 1 base and J dropped 2 bases, with 8 bases sitting between them. The CDR3 DNA is TGTGCCACCAGCAGAGTATCGCAGCAAGAGACCCAGTACTTC. Translating gives CATSRVSQQETQYF.

This clonotype was observed at least ten times. The genes are TRBV11-2 and TRBJ2-7; 10 bases fit TRBD1. The CDR3 contains 15 residues. The J segment lost 0 bases and the V segment lost 5 bases, leaving 4 bases of the junction unmatched. CDR1 is SGHAT and CDR2 is FQNNGV in the germline V gene. The CDR3 spells CASSPRTGGSYEQYF. In nucleotides, the CDR3 is TGTGCCAGCAGCCCTCGGACAGGGGGCTCCTACGAGCAGTACTTC.

Only a few counts were recorded for this clonotype. The rearrangement links TRBV28 to TRBJ2-7; TRBD1 is a possible D gene (6 bases). Germline CDR1 is MDHEN and CDR2 is SYDVKM. The V end was cut by 3 bases, the J end by 3 bases, with 9 bases between. CDR3 length: 13 residues. CDR3: CASSFTGLYEQYF. Here the CDR3 DNA reads TGTGCCAGCAGTTTCACAGGGCTCTACGAGCAGTACTTC.

The V call is TRBV12-3 or TRBV12-4, the J call TRBJ1-6, with D hard to call. CDR3 length: 13 amino acids. The V end was cut by 4 bases, the J end by 8 bases, with 9 bases between. The CDR3 nucleotides read TGTGCCAGCAGTTCGAGCCGCGATTCACCCCTCCACTTT. Amino acid sequence: CASSSSRDSPLHF.

This clonotype came up a few times. The chain carries TRBV12-3 or TRBV12-4 and TRBJ2-2; D remains ambiguous. Trimming stripped 2 bases from V and 9 bases from J, with 4 bases between. The CDR3 sequence is 11 residues long. The DNA for the CDR3 is TGTGCCAGCAGTTTAAACCGGGAGCTGTTTTTT. As protein: CASSLNRELFF.

This clonotype was recorded many times. This chain joins TRBV5-6 and TRBJ2-1; 7 bases agree with TRBD2. This CDR3 contains 17 residues. J gave up 1 base and V 4 bases, and 11 bases lay outside the gene matches. CDR1 and CDR2 from the germline V gene are SGHDT and YYEEEE. The CDR3 DNA reads TGTGCCAGCAGCCGAACGGTTCAGGGAGGGTCCTACAATGAGCAGTTCTTC. Residues: CASSRTVQGGSYNEQFF.

This clonotype was detected many times. The rearrangement joins TRBV5-6 to TRBJ2-5, with 10 bases fitting TRBD2. Trimming cost V 7 bases and J 5 bases; bases outside gene matches: 11. The CDR3 is 15 amino acids. Germline-derived CDR1 and CDR2 are SGHDT and YYEEEE. CDR3 sequence: CASCKKLAGWETQYF. DNA for the CDR3: TGTGCCAGCTGTAAAAAACTAGCGGGGTGGGAGACCCAGTACTTC.

This clonotype was found a few times. V gene TRBV10-3 combines with J gene TRBJ2-1; D might be TRBD1 (6 bases). This CDR3 region has 13 residues. Germline CDR1 is ENHRY and CDR2 is SYGVKD. Trimming removed 6 bases at V and 5 bases at J, with 11 bases between. The CDR3 coding sequence is TGTGCCATCAGCAGGGCAGGGGACAATGAGCAGTTCTTC. This translates into CAISRAGDNEQFF.

This clonotype was seen a handful of times. The chain is built from TRBV20-1 and TRBJ1-6, with D possibly TRBD1 on 6 matching bases. The germline V gene encodes CDR1 DFQATT and CDR2 SNEGSKA (reference sequence). This CDR3 has 13 residues. Trimming shortened V by 3 bases and J by 9 bases, and 12 bases separated the two germline ends. The CDR3 spells CSASRQAGSPLHF. The CDR3 DNA follows: TGCAGTGCTAGCCGACAGGCAGGTTCACCCCTCCACTTT.

This clonotype was found many times. This sequence joins TRBV24-1 and TRBJ2-3; 9 positions agree with TRBD2. CDR1 and CDR2 (germline): KGHDR, SFDVKD. This CDR3 has 15 residues. The J segment lost 5 bases and the V segment lost 6 bases, leaving 8 bases of the junction unmatched. The CDR3 is CATSSAGGKGDTQYF. The CDR3 bases are TGTGCCACCAGTTCCGCGGGAGGGAAGGGAGATACGCAGTATTTT.

The chain combines TRBV4-1 with TRBJ2-7, with D perhaps matching TRBD1 or TRBD2 (5 bases each). From germline, CDR1 is MGHRA and CDR2 YSYEKL. This CDR3 is 13 amino acids long. Trimming took 3 bases from V and 5 from J, leaving 11 bases between them. This CDR3 reads CASSHPGLDEQYF. As DNA, the CDR3 is TGCGCCAGCAGCCATCCGGGGCTTGACGAGCAGTACTTC.

This clonotype was counted at least ten times. The chain recombines TRBV20-1 with TRBJ1-2; possibly TRBD1 for D (6 bases). CDR1 is DFQATT and CDR2 is SNEGSKA in the germline V gene (reference sequence). The CDR3 totals 15 residues. The germline V and J ends were trimmed by 3 bases and 0 bases, with 14 bases remaining between them. For the CDR3, the DNA is TGCAGTGCTAGTGAGGGGGTGCAGGCTAACTATGGCTACACCTTC. Translation gives CSASEGVQANYGYTF.

The sample holds a few counts of this clonotype. V usage is TRBV5-6 and J usage is TRBJ2-7; TRBD2 agrees at 7 bases. CDR1 and CDR2 from the germline V gene are SGHDT and YYEEEE. V dropped 4 bases and J dropped 5; count of bases not matched to a gene: 6. The CDR3 extends over 13 amino acids. CDR3 sequence (DNA): TGTGCCAGCAGCCGGGGGGTTTGGGACGAGCAGTACGTC. This codes for CASSRGVWDEQYV.

In this sample, this clonotype turned up a few times. This chain links TRBV3-1 with TRBJ2-2; TRBD2 might be the D (5 bases). CDR1 is LGHDT and CDR2 is YNNKEL in the germline V gene (reference sequence). The CDR3 covers 14 residues. V gave up 4 bases and J gave up 6 bases, with 12 bases separating them. CDR3 amino acids: CASSLPNGAGELFF. CDR3 nucleotide sequence: TGTGCCAGCAGCCTCCCAAACGGGGCCGGGGAGCTGTTTTTT.

This clonotype has a count of ten or more. CDR3 loop: CASSPKGTSGETPSGANVLTF. CDR3 nucleotide sequence: TGTGCCAGCAGCCCAAAAGGGACTAGCGGGGAAACCCCCTCTGGGGCCAACGTCCTGACTTTC. The chain uses TRBV11-1 and TRBJ2-6; the match to TRBD2 covers 13 bases. Per germline, CDR1 SGHAT and CDR2 FQDESV (reference sequence). Unmatched junction bases numbered 13, after V lost 5 bases and J lost 0 bases. This CDR3 contains 21 residues.

This clonotype has more than one count but fewer than ten. The chain has TRBV3-1 and TRBJ2-1, with unresolved D. The germline CDR1 and CDR2 sequences are LGHDT and YNNKEL (reference sequence). The CDR3 runs 13 residues. V dropped 4 bases and J dropped 6 bases, with 10 bases sitting between them. Here the CDR3 reads CASSLITANEQFF. CDR3 nucleotide sequence: TGTGCCAGCAGCCTTATAACGGCCAATGAGCAGTTCTTC.

This clonotype was seen repeatedly, ten times or more. The chain couples TRBV2 to TRBJ2-3; a possible D gene is TRBD2 (5 bases). The CDR3 is 14 residues long. The germline gives CDR1 SNHLY, CDR2 FYNNEI. V lost 6 bases, J lost 0 bases, and 10 bases lay in between. The DNA of the CDR3 is TGTGCCAGCAGCGGGGTGACTAGCACAGATACGCAGTATTTT. Its translation: CASSGVTSTDTQYF.

There are many counts of this clonotype. This rearrangement joins TRBV12-3 or TRBV12-4 to TRBJ1-6; the match to TRBD1 covers 7 bases. The CDR3 totals 14 residues. J gave up 8 bases and V 3 bases, and 4 bases lay outside the gene matches. The CDR3 sequence: CASSFGQGDSPLHF. The DNA of the CDR3 is TGTGCCAGCAGTTTCGGCCAGGGGGATTCACCCCTCCACTTT.

This clonotype has a handful of counts. The rearrangement joins TRBV7-9 to TRBJ2-2; TRBD1 aligns across 8 bases. Losses at the gene ends were 5 bases for V and 8 bases for J; bases not matched to a gene: 10. CDR1 is SEHNR and CDR2 is FQNEAQ in the germline V gene (reference sequence). This CDR3 spans 15 amino acids. The CDR3 spells CASSNPGQAHGELFF. In nucleotides, the CDR3 is TGTGCCAGCAGCAACCCGGGACAGGCGCATGGGGAGCTGTTTTTT. The whole variable domain, filled in from reference TRBV7-9 and TRBJ2-2, reads DTGVSQNPRHKITKRGQNVTFRCDPISEHNRLYWYRQTLGQGPEFLTYFQNEAQLEKSRLLSDRFSAERPKGSFSTLEIQRTEQGDSAMYLCASSNPGQAHGELFFGEGSRLTVL.

This clonotype has just a few counts. The chain recombines TRBV6-1 with TRBJ2-2, with 8 bases aligning to TRBD1. After removal of 3 bases from V and 15 bases from J, the junction contained 12 bases not matched to a gene. CDR3 size: 14 residues. Germline CDR1 is MNHNS and CDR2 is SASEGT. The CDR3, as DNA: TGTGCCAGCAGTGACCAGGGGGCAGGAGGCAGGGTGTTTTTT. Its translation is CASSDQGAGGRVFF.

A few counts support this clonotype. The rearrangement joins TRBV20-1 to TRBJ1-6, with D perhaps matching TRBD1 (6 bases). V was shortened by 6 bases and J by 7 bases, with 13 bases between the two germline ends. CDR1 and CDR2 (germline): DFQATT, SNEGSKA (reference sequence). The CDR3 runs 13 residues. The chain's CDR3 is CSANRVKNSPLHF. The DNA of the CDR3 is TGCAGTGCCAACAGGGTTAAGAATTCACCCCTCCACTTT.

In its sample, this clonotype was seen a few times. J is TRBJ2-7 and V is TRBV28; D gene unclear. V was trimmed by 3 bases and J by 4 bases, leaving 19 bases between them. CDR3 length equals 16 residues. Germline V lookup: CDR1 MDHEN, CDR2 SYDVKM. In DNA, the CDR3 is TGTGCCAGCAGTTTCTCCGGAAACGCAATGGGTTACGAGCAGTACTTC. Translation gives CASSFSGNAMGYEQYF.

This chain joins TRBV27 and TRBJ2-3; D unresolved. This CDR3 region has 15 residues. Trimming shortened V by 3 bases and J by 0 bases, and 10 bases separated the two germline ends. Germline CDR1 and CDR2: MNHEY and SMNVEV (reference sequence). The CDR3 sequence is CASSLATSSTDTQYF. The CDR3 DNA reads TGTGCCAGCAGTTTGGCCACCTCTAGCACAGATACGCAGTATTTT.

This clonotype has a handful of counts. V and J are TRBV7-9 and TRBJ1-4, with 7 nucleotides matching TRBD1. Germline V gives CDR1 SEHNR, CDR2 FQNEAQ (reference sequence). The junction had 10 bases not matched to a gene; V was cut back by 4 bases and J by 5 bases. The CDR3 consists of 16 residues. In DNA, the CDR3 is TGTGCCAGCAGCTCCGCCGAGGGGACAGAGAATGAAAAACTGTTTTTT. The encoded protein is CASSSAEGTENEKLFF.

This clonotype was found a few times. The rearrangement uses TRBV9 and TRBJ2-3; D remains ambiguous. The CDR3 consists of 15 residues. V was pared by 2 bases and J by 2 bases, with 12 bases between. Germline V gene data show CDR1 as SGDLS and CDR2 as YYNGEE. This CDR3 is CASSVQHSNTDTQYF. CDR3 DNA sequence: TGTGCCAGCAGCGTTCAACACTCAAACACAGATACGCAGTATTTT.

In this sample, this clonotype turned up many times. The gene calls are TRBV18 and TRBJ1-5; D not resolved. The CDR3 has 16 amino acids. The V gene's germline CDR1 is KGHSH and CDR2 LQKENI. Trimming took off 6 bases at V and 2 bases at J, with 17 bases between the two ends. The CDR3 nucleotides read TGTGCCAGCTCGCCCCCGGGCTACCAGGGCAATCAGCCCCAGCATTTT. It translates to CASSPPGYQGNQPQHF.

This CDR3 is CASSPGDSWYTQYF. CDR3 bases: TGTGCCAGCAGCCCCGGGGACAGTTGGTATACGCAGTATTTT. The chain combines TRBV5-6 with TRBJ2-3; 7 nucleotides agree with TRBD1. CDR3 length equals 14 residues. The V gene's germline CDR1 is SGHDT and CDR2 YYEEEE. Losses at the gene ends were 4 bases for V and 7 bases for J; bases not matched to a gene: 9.

The chain uses TRBV3-1 and TRBJ2-7; 9 bases line up with TRBD1. Germline CDR1 is LGHDT and CDR2 is YNNKEL (reference sequence). The V segment lost 9 bases and the J segment 3 bases; nucleotides outside the gene matches: 3. The CDR3 covers 12 residues. The CDR3 region is CARRQGDYEQYV. The DNA for the CDR3 is TGTGCCAGAAGACAGGGGGACTACGAGCAGTACGTC.